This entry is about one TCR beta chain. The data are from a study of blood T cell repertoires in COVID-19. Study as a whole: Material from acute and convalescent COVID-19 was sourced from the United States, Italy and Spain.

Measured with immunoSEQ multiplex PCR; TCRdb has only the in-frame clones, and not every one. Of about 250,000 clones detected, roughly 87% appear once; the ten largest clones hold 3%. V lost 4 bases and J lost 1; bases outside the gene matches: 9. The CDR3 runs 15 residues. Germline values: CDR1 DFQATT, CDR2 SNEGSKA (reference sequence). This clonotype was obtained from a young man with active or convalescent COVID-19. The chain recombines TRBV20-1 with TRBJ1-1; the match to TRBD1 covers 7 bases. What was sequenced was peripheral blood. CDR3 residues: CSANDRAITNTEAFF. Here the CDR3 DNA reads TGCAGTGCTAATGACAGGGCGATTACGAACACTGAAGCTTTCTTT.